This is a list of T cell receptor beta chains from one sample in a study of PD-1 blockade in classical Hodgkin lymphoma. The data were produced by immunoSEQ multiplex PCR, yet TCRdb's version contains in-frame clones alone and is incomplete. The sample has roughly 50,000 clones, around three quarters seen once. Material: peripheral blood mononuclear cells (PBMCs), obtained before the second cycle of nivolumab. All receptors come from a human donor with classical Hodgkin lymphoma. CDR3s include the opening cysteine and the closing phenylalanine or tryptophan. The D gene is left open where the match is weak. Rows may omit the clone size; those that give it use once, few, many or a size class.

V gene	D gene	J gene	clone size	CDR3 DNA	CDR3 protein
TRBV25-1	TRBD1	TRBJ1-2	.	TGTGCCAGCAGTGGAACCGGGACAGGAGGGTTCTTATACTATGGCTACACCTTC	CASSGTGTGGFLYYGYTF
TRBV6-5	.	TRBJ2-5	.	TGTGCCAGCAGCCTTACAAAAGAGACCCAGTACTTC	CASSLTKETQYF
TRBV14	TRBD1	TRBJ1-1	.	TGTGCCAGCAGCCAGGTCAGGGGGCGTGAGACTGACTTT	CASSQVRGRETDF
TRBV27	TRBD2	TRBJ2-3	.	TGTGCCAGCAGTTTTAGCGGGGCACGAGATACGCAGTATTTT	CASSFSGARDTQYF
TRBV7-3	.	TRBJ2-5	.	TGTGCCAGCAGCTTACTGGGGCAAGGGACCCAGTACTTC	CASSLLGQGTQYF
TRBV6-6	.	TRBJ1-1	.	TGTGCCAGCACCCAAGGACGGCTGTCCACTGAAGCTTTCTTT	CASTQGRLSTEAFF
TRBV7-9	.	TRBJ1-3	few	TGTGCCAGCAGCTCCTGGGCCGGAAACACCATATATTTT	CASSSWAGNTIYF
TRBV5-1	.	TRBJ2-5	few	TGCGCCAGCAGCTTGGCCCGATCAGGGGTGGAGACCCAGTACTTC	CASSLARSGVETQYF
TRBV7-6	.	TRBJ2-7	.	TGTGCCAGCAGCTCGGGGGACTACGAGCAGTACTTC	CASSSGDYEQYF
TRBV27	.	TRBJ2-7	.	TGTGCCAGCAGTTTATCGGGGAGCTCCTACGAGCAGTACTTC	CASSLSGSSYEQYF
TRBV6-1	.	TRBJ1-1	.	TGTGCCAGCAGTGAAAGGGACATCCGTGAAGCTTTCTTT	CASSERDIREAFF
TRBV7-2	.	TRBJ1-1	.	TGTGCCAGCAGCTTAGACTACCGGGACACTGAAGCTTTCTTT	CASSLDYRDTEAFF
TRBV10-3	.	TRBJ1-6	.	TGTGCCATCAGTGAGTCGGGGTTTAATTCACCCCTCCACTTT	CAISESGFNSPLHF
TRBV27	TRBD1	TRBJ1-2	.	TGTGCCAGCAGTGATAGTCGACAGGGCCGATGGACCTTC	CASSDSRQGRWTF
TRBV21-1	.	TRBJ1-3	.	TGTGCCAGCAGACCCGGACAACGGCCGGCTGGAAACACCATATATTTT	CASRPGQRPAGNTIYF
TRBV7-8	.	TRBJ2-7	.	TGTGCCAGCAGCTTAGTCGTAGGAGGCGAGCAGTACTTC	CASSLVVGGEQYF
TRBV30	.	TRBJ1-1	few	TGTGCCTGGAGTGGCGACAGGCTGAACACTGAAGCTTTCTTT	CAWSGDRLNTEAFF
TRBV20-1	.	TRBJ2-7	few	TGCAGTGCTAAATCCAACAGCGAGCAGTACTTC	CSAKSNSEQYF
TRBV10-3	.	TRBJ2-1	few	TGTGCCATCAGTGAGTCGTTGGTGAATGAGCAGTTCTTC	CAISESLVNEQFF
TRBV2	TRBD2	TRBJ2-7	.	TGTGCCAGCAGGGGGACTAGCTACGAGCAGTACTTC	CASRGTSYEQYF
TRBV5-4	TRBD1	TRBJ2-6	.	TGTGCCAGCACCCCGCAGGGGGCATTCTCTGGGGCCAACGTCCTGACTTTC	CASTPQGAFSGANVLTF
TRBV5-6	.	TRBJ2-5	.	TGTGCCAGCAGCTTTCGGTCAGACCGTTACGAGGTGCAGTACTTC	CASSFRSDRYEVQYF
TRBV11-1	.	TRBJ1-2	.	TGTGGATCTTACGCTCCGGTGGGCGGGAACTATGGCTACACCTTC	CGSYAPVGGNYGYTF
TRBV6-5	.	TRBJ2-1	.	TGTGCCAGCAGCCGACTTCGGGCTGGGGGCGATGAGCAGTTCTTC	CASSRLRAGGDEQFF
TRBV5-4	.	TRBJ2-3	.	TGTGCCAGCAGCTCGGCTACCTATCCGGGGGATACGCAGTATTTT	CASSSATYPGDTQYF
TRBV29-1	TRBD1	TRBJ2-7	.	TGCAGCGTAGCTTGGGACAGGGTTGCCGAGCAGTACTTC	CSVAWDRVAEQYF
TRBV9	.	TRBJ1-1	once	TGTGCCAGCAGCGTAGCGGGGGGTGAAACTGAAGCTTTCTTT	CASSVAGGETEAFF
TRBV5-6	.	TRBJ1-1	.	TGTGCCAGCAGCTTGGGGGGCTGGGACACTGAAGCTTTCTTT	CASSLGGWDTEAFF
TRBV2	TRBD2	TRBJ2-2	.	TGTGCCATCATAACTAGCGGGAGAGAGGAGCTGTTTTTT	CAIITSGREELFF
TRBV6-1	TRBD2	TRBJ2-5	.	TGTGCCATCAGCAAAGCGGGAGTTCAAGAGACCCAGTACTTC	CAISKAGVQETQYF
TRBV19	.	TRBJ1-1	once	TGTGCCAGTACCCCTCGACAGTTGAACACTGAAGCTTTCTTT	CASTPRQLNTEAFF
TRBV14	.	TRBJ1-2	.	TGTGCCAGCAGCCAAGACAGTACCTTCGGGTTTAACTATGGCTACACCTTC	CASSQDSTFGFNYGYTF
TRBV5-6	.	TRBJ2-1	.	TGTGCCAGCAGCCCGGGAGGGGGCCTATTAACCGTCTACAATGAGCAGTTCTTC	CASSPGGGLLTVYNEQFF
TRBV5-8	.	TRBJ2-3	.	TGTGCCAGCAGCTTGAAAAGGACAGATACGCAGTATTTT	CASSLKRTDTQYF
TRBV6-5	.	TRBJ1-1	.	TGTGCCAGCAGGCCCCCGGGGGTGAACACTGAAGCTTTCTTT	CASRPPGVNTEAFF
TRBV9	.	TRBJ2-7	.	TGTGCCAGCAGCGTAGACTGGTTGGGCTCCTACGAGCAGTACTTC	CASSVDWLGSYEQYF
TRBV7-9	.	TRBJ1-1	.	TGTGCCAGCAGCTTATTGGCAGGCGGGAACACTGAAGCTTTCTTT	CASSLLAGGNTEAFF
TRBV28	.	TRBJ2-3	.	TGTGCCAGCAGTACAACCCAGTTCGACCTCACAGATACGCAGTATTTT	CASSTTQFDLTDTQYF
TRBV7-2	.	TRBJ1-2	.	TGTGCCAGCAGCCAACAGGGTACGGGAGGCTACACCTTC	CASSQQGTGGYTF
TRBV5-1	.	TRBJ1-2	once	TGCGCCAGCAGCTTCCTACTCGGACATCTCAGCTATGGCTACACCTTC	CASSFLLGHLSYGYTF
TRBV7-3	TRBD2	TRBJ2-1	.	TGTGCCAGCAGCTTGGTAGCGGGGGGTTACAATGAGCAGTTCTTC	CASSLVAGGYNEQFF
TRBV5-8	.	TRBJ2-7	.	TGTGCCAGCAGCTTGCTGAGGGCCCACGAGCAGTACTTC	CASSLLRAHEQYF
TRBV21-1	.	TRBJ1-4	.	TGTGCCAGCAGCAAAGTTCTAAGGACGGTTAAAGAAAAACTGTTTTTT	CASSKVLRTVKEKLFF
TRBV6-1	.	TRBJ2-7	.	TGTGCCACCTGGGACGGCAGCTCCTACGAGCAGTACTTC	CATWDGSSYEQYF
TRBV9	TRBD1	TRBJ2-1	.	TGTGCCAGCCATCCCTCGCGGGGACCCGACAGGGGTCGGAACAATGAGCAGTTCTTC	CASHPSRGPDRGRNNEQFF
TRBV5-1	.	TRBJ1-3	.	TGCGCCAGCATGGGGGGAAACACCATATATTTT	CASMGGNTIYF
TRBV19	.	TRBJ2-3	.	TGTGCCAGTGGGTTTGGAGGAGGATCCACAGATACGCAGTATTTT	CASGFGGGSTDTQYF
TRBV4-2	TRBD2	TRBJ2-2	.	TGTGCCAGCAGCCAAGCGCTGTTAACTAGCGGGTCCGCGAACACCGGGGAGCTGTTTTTT	CASSQALLTSGSANTGELFF
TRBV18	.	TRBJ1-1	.	TGTGCCAGCTCTCTTCAGAGGCCGAACACTGAAGCTTTCTTT	CASSLQRPNTEAFF
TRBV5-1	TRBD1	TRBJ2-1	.	TGCGCCAGCAGCCTCCCCGGGACAGTCTACAATGAGCAGTTCTTC	CASSLPGTVYNEQFF
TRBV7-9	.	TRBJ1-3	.	TGTGCCAGCAGCTCACCCGTAGGGATATCCGGAAACACCATATATTTT	CASSSPVGISGNTIYF
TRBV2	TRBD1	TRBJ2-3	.	TGTGCCAGCAGTGCCTTGGACAGGGGGCTGATAGATACGCAGTATTTT	CASSALDRGLIDTQYF